The 15 T cell receptor beta chains given below trace back to one sample, sequenced in a study of CD8+CD57+ T cells in acquired aplastic anemia. Researchers used genomic DNA as the template to profile TCR beta VDJ and CDR3. One entry per CDR3 protein results from TCRdb running MiXCR on the reads. The table has 300,000 or so distinct CDR3 sequences, roughly 53% seen once. Previously, flow cytometry had revealed CD8+CD57+ cell expansion in the patients chosen for sequencing. The sequencing sample was made of sorted CD4+, CD8+, or CD8+CD57+ T cells (not recorded which) from PBMCs. The receptors shown here come from a human donor with aplastic anemia.

This clonotype occurred many times. V usage is TRBV6-2 or TRBV6-3 and J usage is TRBJ1-5, with D possibly matching TRBD1 (6 bases). This CDR3 comprises 18 residues. CDR1 is MNHEY and CDR2 is SVGEGT in the germline V gene. V gave up 6 bases and J gave up 2 bases, with 23 bases separating them. The CDR3 coding sequence is TGTGCCAGCAGCCCGATGGGCAGGGGAGTCGCGGGCAATCAGCCCCAGCATTTT. It yields the protein CASSPMGRGVAGNQPQHF.

This clonotype was seen many times. The chain has TRBV15 and TRBJ2-7; the D gene is possibly TRBD2 (7 bases). Germline values: CDR1 LNHNV, CDR2 YYDKDF (reference sequence). V dropped 7 bases and J dropped 5 bases, with 18 bases sitting between them. The CDR3 totals 14 residues. The CDR3 region has the DNA TGTGCCACCAAAAGTGGGAGGGGGACGGACGAGCAGTACTTC. It is translated as CATKSGRGTDEQYF. Using reference TRBV15 and TRBJ2-7 for the parts outside the CDR3, the full variable domain is DAMVIQNPRYQVTQFGKPVTLSCSQTLNHNVMYWYQQKSSQAPKLLFHYYDKDFNNEADTPDNFQSRRPNTSFCFLDIRSPGLGDTAMYLCATKSGRGTDEQYFGPGTRLTVT.

The gene calls are TRBV19 and TRBJ2-7; D is uncertain. Germline V lookup: CDR1 LNHDA, CDR2 SQIVND (reference sequence). With 6 bases removed from V and 3 bases from J, the gap between germline ends came to 9 bases. This CDR3 has 12 amino acids. Here the CDR3 DNA reads TGTGCCAGTAGCATGAACTACTACGAGCAGTACTTC. It codes for CASSMNYYEQYF.

A note on this clonotype: The CDR3 end shows no conserved phenylalanine or tryptophan, and so a read error is likely. The chain links TRBV19 to TRBJ1-2; no clear D gene. There are 12 residues in the CDR3. The V gene's germline CDR1 is LNHDA and CDR2 SQIVND (reference sequence). The CDR3 DNA reads TGTTCCAGTAGTCACACTAACTATGGCTACACCCTC. As protein: CSSSHTNYGYTL.

The chain uses TRBV7-9 and TRBJ1-1, with a possible D match to TRBD1 (5 bases). V lost 1 base and J lost 0, with 9 bases in between. Germline values: CDR1 SEHNR, CDR2 FQNEAQ (reference sequence). The CDR3 length is 15 residues. CDR3 DNA: TGTGCCAGCAGCTTAGATGGGGGGGTGAACACTGAAGCTTTCTTT. Translation gives CASSLDGGVNTEAFF. The full variable domain, rest sourced from reference TRBV7-9 and TRBJ1-1, is DTGVSQNPRHKITKRGQNVTFRCDPISEHNRLYWYRQTLGQGPEFLTYFQNEAQLEKSRLLSDRFSAERPKGSFSTLEIQRTEQGDSAMYLCASSLDGGVNTEAFFGQGTRLTVV.

The chain is built from TRBV10-2 and TRBJ2-3; tentatively, D is TRBD1 (6 bases). Deletions cut 6 bases from V and 2 bases from J, with 15 bases between. CDR1 is WSHSY and CDR2 is SAAADI in the germline V gene. The CDR3 consists of 15 residues. The CDR3 is CASSKQGSYTDTQYF. The CDR3 DNA reads as TGCGCCAGCAGCAAACAGGGCTCATACACAGATACGCAGTATTTT.

The V and J genes are TRBV27 and TRBJ1-1; the D gene is possibly TRBD1 (6 bases). The CDR3 consists of 17 residues. CDR1 is MNHEY, CDR2 SMNVEV, per germline (reference sequence). V was pared by 6 bases and J by 0 bases, with 20 bases between. The CDR3 nucleotides read TGTGCCAGCAGGGCCCCGGCCAGGGGCCCAATGAACACTGAAGCTTTCTTT. This encodes CASRAPARGPMNTEAFF.

The V call is TRBV7-2, the J call TRBJ1-6; D perhaps matches TRBD1 (5 bases). The CDR3 totals 14 residues. Deletions cut 1 base from V and 7 bases from J, with 8 bases between. Germline assignment: CDR1 SGHTA and CDR2 FQGNSA. CDR3 in amino acids: CASSLGGENSPLHF. Written as DNA, the CDR3 is TGTGCCAGCAGCTTAGGAGGGGAGAATTCACCCCTCCACTTT.

The chain links TRBV20-1 to TRBJ2-7, with TRBD2 matching 8 bases. Germline V CDR1 and CDR2: DFQATT, SNEGSKA (reference sequence). The CDR3 has 15 residues. The V segment lost 6 bases and the J segment 6 bases; nucleotides outside the gene matches: 16. CDR3 in amino acids: CSASSPTSVQSEQYF. The CDR3, as DNA: TGCAGTGCCAGCTCACCGACTAGCGTCCAGTCCGAGCAGTACTTC.

V gene TRBV7-2 combines with J gene TRBJ2-2; TRBD1 is a possible D gene (6 bases). The V end was cut by 1 base, the J end by 2 bases, with 14 bases between. The CDR3 covers 17 residues. Germline V CDR1 and CDR2: SGHTA, FQGNSA. The CDR3 is CASSLVEGVGNTGELFF. CDR3 sequence (DNA): TGTGCCAGCAGCTTAGTTGAGGGGGTTGGAAACACCGGGGAGCTGTTTTTT.

This clonotype appeared many times. The genes are TRBV19 and TRBJ2-3; 12 bases match TRBD2. The J segment lost 0 bases and the V segment lost 4 bases, leaving 5 bases of the junction unmatched. Germline V gene lookup returns CDR1 LNHDA and CDR2 SQIVND (reference sequence). CDR3 length: 17 residues. CDR3 in amino acids: CASSNNGLAGSTDTQYF. Written as DNA, the CDR3 is TGTGCCAGTAGTAATAACGGACTAGCGGGGAGCACAGATACGCAGTATTTT.

The genes are TRBV7-3 and TRBJ1-2; D perhaps matches TRBD1 (6 bases). V lost 4 bases and J lost 2, with 14 bases in between. The CDR3 consists of 15 residues. In germline, CDR1 is SGHTA, CDR2 FQGTGA. The chain's CDR3 is CASSSGGAGNYGYTF. For the CDR3, the DNA is TGTGCCAGCAGCTCTGGGGGGGCAGGGAACTATGGCTACACCTTC.

This chain connects TRBV5-1 to TRBJ1-5; tentative D call: TRBD1 (5 bases). The CDR3 sequence is 16 residues long. The germline gives CDR1 SGHRS, CDR2 YFSETQ. V lost 0 bases to trimming and J lost 0 bases, with 10 bases between them. CDR3: CASSLVREGSNQPQHF. The CDR3 DNA is TGCGCCAGCAGCTTGGTCAGGGAGGGTAGCAATCAGCCCCAGCATTTT.

The chain combines TRBV15 with TRBJ2-5, with D maybe TRBD2 (5 bases). The germline V and J ends were trimmed by 1 base and 3 bases, with 12 bases remaining between them. The germline V gene has CDR1 LNHNV and CDR2 YYDKDF (reference sequence). The CDR3 consists of 15 residues. In DNA, the CDR3 is TGTGCCACCAGCAGAGGGCAAGGGCGGGAAGAGACCCAGTACTTC. It specifies CATSRGQGREETQYF.

This clonotype was counted at least ten times. This chain connects TRBV7-9 to TRBJ1-1, with D tentatively TRBD1 (6 bases). The V gene's germline CDR1 is SEHNR and CDR2 FQNEAQ (reference sequence). Trimming left V 6 bases short and J 0 bases short, with 14 bases between. This CDR3 is built from 15 residues. Written as DNA, the CDR3 is TGTGCCAGCAGAGCCGGTGGACAGTTGAACACTGAAGCTTTCTTT. This encodes CASRAGGQLNTEAFF.